This TCR beta chain was identified during a study of T-cell memory formation after mild COVID-19. Unmatched junction bases numbered 5, after V lost 3 bases and J lost 0 bases. The CDR3 spans 16 residues. Germline V gives CDR1 DFQATT, CDR2 SNEGSKA (reference sequence). TCRdb passed the 5' RACE reads through MiXCR, listing each CDR3 protein once. The table has hundreds of thousands of distinct CDR3 sequences, 15% to 20% seen once; the top ten hold roughly an eighth. This chain links TRBV20-1 with TRBJ2-1, with TRBD1 identical over 10 bases. This clonotype was sampled from an adult woman who had mild COVID-19 (a few samples of this study predate the infection). Cell type and time point are not known. Sequenced sample: PBMCs or a T cell subset sorted from them (not recorded which). CDR3 in amino acids: CSARRRTGGSYNEQFF. CDR3 coding DNA: TGCAGTGCTAGGCGCAGGACAGGGGGCTCCTACAATGAGCAGTTCTTC.